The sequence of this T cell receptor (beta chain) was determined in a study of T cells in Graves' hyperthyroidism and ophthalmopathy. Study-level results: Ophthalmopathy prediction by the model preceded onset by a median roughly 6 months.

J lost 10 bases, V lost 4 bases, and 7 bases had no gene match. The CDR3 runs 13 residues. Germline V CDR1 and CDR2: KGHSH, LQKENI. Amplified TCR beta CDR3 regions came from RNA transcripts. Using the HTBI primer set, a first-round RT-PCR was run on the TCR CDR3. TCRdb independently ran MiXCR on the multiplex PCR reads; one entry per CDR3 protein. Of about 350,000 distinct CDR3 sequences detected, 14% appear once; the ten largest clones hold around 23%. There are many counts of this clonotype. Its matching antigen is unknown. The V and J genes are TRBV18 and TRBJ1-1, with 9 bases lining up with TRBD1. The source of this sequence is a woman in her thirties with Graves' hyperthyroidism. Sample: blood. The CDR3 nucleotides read TGTGCCAGCTCACTCCGACAGGGGGACGGAGCTTTCTTT. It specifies CASSLRQGDGAFF.